This TCR beta chain was observed in a study of identical twins. Germline V gene lookup returns CDR1 DFQATT and CDR2 SNEGSKA (reference sequence). The CDR3 sequence is 14 residues long. J lost 0 bases, V lost 5 bases, and 5 bases had no gene match. TCRdb analysed the 5' RACE reads with MiXCR anew, one entry per CDR3 protein. The table shows about 660,000 distinct CDR3 sequences, with roughly 8% occurring only once. Another study also made use of these data, one on yellow fever vaccine responses in identical twins.

Sequencing input: PBMCs. The sequence was collected from a woman under 30 in good health. This sequence joins TRBV20-1 and TRBJ2-7; 9 bases map to TRBD1. The DNA for the CDR3 is TGCAGTGCTGAAGGGACAGGGAGCTCCTACGAGCAGTACTTC. The encoded protein is CSAEGTGSSYEQYF.